This T cell receptor beta chain was identified during a study of cytomegalovirus exposure and HLA in healthy donors. Study-level information: When roughly 420 donors were genotyped, roughly 80% of them were found to fall in the Caucasian-associated ancestry cluster. Findings and caveats of the study: Associated with HLA alleles at 0.05 false discovery rate in a later analysis were 16,951 TCR beta sequences.

Comment on this clone: Antigen unknown.

The PCR used 60 Vbeta and 13 Jbeta primers. Sequencing used immunoSEQ multiplex PCR; TCRdb keeps in-frame clones, though not all of them. Among approximately 110,000 clones listed, 65% to 80% were seen once. CDR1 is LGHNA and CDR2 is YNFKEQ in the germline V gene. J gave up 5 bases and V 2 bases, and 4 bases lay outside the gene matches. CDR3 size: 15 residues. The chain couples TRBV4-2 to TRBJ1-5, with TRBD1 identical over 9 bases. The receptor was isolated from a woman in her forties in good health and CMV-seropositive. Sequencing was carried out using PBMCs. Here the CDR3 DNA reads TGTGCCAGCAGCCAAACAGGGGGCGCATATCAGCCCCAGCATTTT. Protein: CASSQTGGAYQPQHF.